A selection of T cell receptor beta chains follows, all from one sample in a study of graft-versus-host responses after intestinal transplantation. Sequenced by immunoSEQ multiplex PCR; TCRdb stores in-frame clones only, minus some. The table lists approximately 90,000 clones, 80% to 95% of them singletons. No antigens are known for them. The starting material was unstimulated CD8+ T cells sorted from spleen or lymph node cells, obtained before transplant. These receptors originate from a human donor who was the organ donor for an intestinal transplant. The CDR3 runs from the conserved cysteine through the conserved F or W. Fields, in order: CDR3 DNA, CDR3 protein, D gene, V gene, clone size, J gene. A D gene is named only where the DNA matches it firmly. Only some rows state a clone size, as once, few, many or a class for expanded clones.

cdr3_nt: TGTGCCAGCGGAAATCAGGGGGATCAGCCCCAGCATTTT
cdr3_aa: CASGNQGDQPQHF
d_call: TRBD1
v_call: TRBV27
clone_size: -
j_call: TRBJ1-5

cdr3_nt: TGTGCCAGCAGTAACGGGGGAGGAGATCAGCCCCAGCATTTT
cdr3_aa: CASSNGGGDQPQHF
d_call: -
v_call: TRBV7-9
clone_size: once
j_call: TRBJ1-5

cdr3_nt: TGCGCCAGCAGCTATTTCTCCCGGGACAACAATGAGCAGTTCTTC
cdr3_aa: CASSYFSRDNNEQFF
d_call: -
v_call: TRBV4-3
clone_size: -
j_call: TRBJ2-1

cdr3_nt: TGTGCCAGCGGGGGACTCATTACCTACGAGCAGTACTTC
cdr3_aa: CASGGLITYEQYF
d_call: -
v_call: TRBV28
clone_size: -
j_call: TRBJ2-7

cdr3_nt: TGTGCCAGCAGCCCCGAGACTTATCAGCCCCAGCATTTT
cdr3_aa: CASSPETYQPQHF
d_call: -
v_call: TRBV5-8
clone_size: -
j_call: TRBJ1-5

cdr3_nt: TGTGCCAGCAGCCCGGGGGGGCTGGAGACCCAGTACTTC
cdr3_aa: CASSPGGLETQYF
d_call: TRBD2
v_call: TRBV27
clone_size: -
j_call: TRBJ2-5

cdr3_nt: TGTGCCAGCAGCTTAGGTCCCGGAACTAGCGGGGGTAACAATGAGCAGTTCTTC
cdr3_aa: CASSLGPGTSGGNNEQFF
d_call: TRBD2
v_call: TRBV11-1
clone_size: -
j_call: TRBJ2-1

cdr3_nt: TGTGCCAGCAGTTACCTGGGACAGGGCGCCTACGAGCAGTACTTC
cdr3_aa: CASSYLGQGAYEQYF
d_call: TRBD1
v_call: TRBV6-6
clone_size: -
j_call: TRBJ2-7

cdr3_nt: TGTGCCAGCAGCGACGGGACAGGCCCCTCCGAGCAGTACTTC
cdr3_aa: CASSDGTGPSEQYF
d_call: TRBD1
v_call: TRBV7-3
clone_size: once
j_call: TRBJ2-7

cdr3_nt: TGTGCCAGTAGTATGGTCAGGGGGCTCTCCTACGAGCAGTACTTC
cdr3_aa: CASSMVRGLSYEQYF
d_call: TRBD1
v_call: TRBV19
clone_size: -
j_call: TRBJ2-7

cdr3_nt: TGTGCCAGCAGCTCGGGACTAGCGGTAATCACAGATACGCAGTATTTT
cdr3_aa: CASSSGLAVITDTQYF
d_call: TRBD2
v_call: TRBV7-2
clone_size: -
j_call: TRBJ2-3

cdr3_nt: TGTGCCAGTACTTGGGCCAATGAGCAGTTCTTC
cdr3_aa: CASTWANEQFF
d_call: -
v_call: TRBV27
clone_size: -
j_call: TRBJ2-1

cdr3_nt: TGTGCCAGCAGTTTAAGGGGCCACCTTGGGTACGAGCAGTACTTC
cdr3_aa: CASSLRGHLGYEQYF
d_call: -
v_call: TRBV27
clone_size: once
j_call: TRBJ2-7

cdr3_nt: TGTGCCAGCAGCGACGGGGGGCTGATTTACAATGAGCAGTTCTTC
cdr3_aa: CASSDGGLIYNEQFF
d_call: -
v_call: TRBV9
clone_size: -
j_call: TRBJ2-1

cdr3_nt: TGTGCCAGCAGCCCAACATTGAACACTGAAGCTTTCTTT
cdr3_aa: CASSPTLNTEAFF
d_call: -
v_call: TRBV4-2
clone_size: -
j_call: TRBJ1-1

cdr3_nt: TGTGCCAGCAGCTCACCCACGACGGGAACCTACGAGCAGTACTTC
cdr3_aa: CASSSPTTGTYEQYF
d_call: -
v_call: TRBV27
clone_size: -
j_call: TRBJ2-7

cdr3_nt: TGTGCCAGCAGCCCCCGGGGCGGGGGGGCCGTACCCGAGCAGTACTTC
cdr3_aa: CASSPRGGGAVPEQYF
d_call: TRBD2
v_call: TRBV7-2
clone_size: -
j_call: TRBJ2-7

cdr3_nt: TGTGCCAGCAGCCCTACCGGCGGGGACTACAATGAGCAGTTCTTC
cdr3_aa: CASSPTGGDYNEQFF
d_call: -
v_call: TRBV7-6
clone_size: once
j_call: TRBJ2-1

cdr3_nt: TGTGCCAGCAGCCCCCCGACAGAAATTTATGGCTACACCTTC
cdr3_aa: CASSPPTEIYGYTF
d_call: -
v_call: TRBV2
clone_size: -
j_call: TRBJ1-2

cdr3_nt: TGTGCCAGCAGCTCAAAGGCAGGGGTTAACACCGGGGAGCTGTTTTTT
cdr3_aa: CASSSKAGVNTGELFF
d_call: -
v_call: TRBV7-6
clone_size: -
j_call: TRBJ2-2